This T cell receptor (beta chain) appears in the sequencing data of a study of T cell responses to AZD1222 COVID-19 vaccine. The V gene's germline CDR1 is LNHDA and CDR2 SQIVND (reference sequence). The V and J ends lost 5 bases and 9 bases, in that order; junction bases with no gene match: 6. This CDR3 contains 12 residues. The assay was immunoSEQ multiplex PCR, and TCRdb's table has in-frame clones only and misses some. In the table there are around 140,000 clones, more than 85% of which are singletons. The V call is TRBV19, the J call TRBJ1-2; 7 bases are a match to TRBD1. This sequence was found in an adult in good health. Sequenced material: peripheral blood, taken on day 0 of AZD1222 vaccination. The CDR3 loop is CASSSGTVSYTF. The CDR3 DNA reads as TGTGCCAGTAGTTCCGGGACAGTTAGCTACACCTTC.